The table lists the clone carrying this TCR beta chain with many counts. The CDR3 spans 14 residues. Per the germline V gene, CDR1 is MRHNA and CDR2 is SNTAGT. With V trimmed by 3 bases and J by 8 bases, 4 bases remained unmatched. This entry comes from a study of spatial heterogeneity in lung cancer. Time point in this sample: sample taken at primary tumor resection. Sequencing was performed on whole RNA extracted from tumor and nontumor lung tissue, or from frozen PBMC, and the material was left unsorted. One entry per CDR3 protein, called by TCRdb with MiXCR from the 5' RACE reads. The sample consists of about 41,000 distinct CDR3 sequences, roughly 12% of them appearing once.

The TCR sequence derives from a female donor with early-stage non-small cell lung cancer. The chain uses TRBV6-4 and TRBJ2-1; 10 nucleotides align to TRBD1. The input for sequencing was PBMCs, taken at surgery. The CDR3 protein is CASSEDRGRDEQFF. The DNA of the CDR3 is TGTGCCAGCAGTGAGGACAGGGGGAGGGATGAGCAGTTCTTC.